The T cell receptor beta chain under discussion was sequenced for a study of cytomegalovirus exposure and HLA in healthy donors. The length of the CDR3 is 13 residues. In the PCR, 60 Vbeta and 13 Jbeta primers were used. Sequencing used immunoSEQ multiplex PCR; TCRdb keeps in-frame clones, though not all of them. The sample consists of about 170,000 clones, approximately 84% of them appearing once. The specimen was PBMCs. V usage is TRBV21-1 and J usage is TRBJ2-7; TRBD2, as called in the table, went unchecked against the DNA. TRBV21-1 is a known pseudogene. The TCR was taken from a boy between 2 and 10 years old in good health and CMV-seronegative. CDR3 loop: CASSKEDGAGQYF. CDR3 nucleotides: TGTGCCAGCAGCAAAGAGGACGGAGCGGGGCAGTACTTC.